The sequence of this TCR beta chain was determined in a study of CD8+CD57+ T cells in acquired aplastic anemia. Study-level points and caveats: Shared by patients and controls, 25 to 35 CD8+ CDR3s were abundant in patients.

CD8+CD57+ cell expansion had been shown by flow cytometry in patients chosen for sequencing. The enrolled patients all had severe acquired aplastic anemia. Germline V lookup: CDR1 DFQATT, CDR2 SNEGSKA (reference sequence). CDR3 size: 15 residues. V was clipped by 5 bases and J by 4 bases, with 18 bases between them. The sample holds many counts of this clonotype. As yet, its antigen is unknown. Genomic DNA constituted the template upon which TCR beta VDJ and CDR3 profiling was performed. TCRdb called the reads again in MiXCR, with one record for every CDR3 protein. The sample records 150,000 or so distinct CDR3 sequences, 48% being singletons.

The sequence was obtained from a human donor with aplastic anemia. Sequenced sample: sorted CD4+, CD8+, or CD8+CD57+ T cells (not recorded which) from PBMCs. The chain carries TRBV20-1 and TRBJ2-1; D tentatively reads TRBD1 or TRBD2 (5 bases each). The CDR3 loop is CSAPGLGAYYNEQFF. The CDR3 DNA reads TGCAGTGCTCCGGGGCTTGGGGCGTATTACAATGAGCAGTTCTTC.